This T cell receptor beta chain was profiled in a study of CD8 T cells in ankylosing spondylitis. General study points: Ankylosing spondylitis blood appeared to carry a characteristic TCR beta motif of roughly eight highly homologous variants.

Library preparation for TCR beta used quantitative 5'-RACE with molecular barcodes. Each CDR3 protein gets one entry after TCRdb re-called the 5' RACE reads with MiXCR. This sample has some 200,000 distinct CDR3 sequences; around a sixth occur once, and the top ten carry 4.3%. As regards this clonotype: Its antigen is unknown.

In germline, CDR1 is SQVTM, CDR2 ANQGSEA. The V gene end was trimmed by 7 bases and the J gene end by 2 bases; junction bases not matched to a gene: 5. This CDR3 spans 13 amino acids. The origin of this receptor is a male donor under 30 with ankylosing spondylitis or in good health (not recorded which). Sequenced material: blood, either unsorted or a sorted T cell fraction (not recorded which). This chain links TRBV29-1 with TRBJ2-7; TRBD1 matches at 10 bases. CDR3: CSAAGTGAYEQYF. The CDR3, as DNA: TGCAGCGCCGCCGGGACAGGGGCCTACGAGCAGTACTTC.